This TCR beta chain is drawn from a study of shared clonotypes between healthy human individuals. All donors were healthy HIV-negative adults lacking recent acute infections or vaccinations. Splitting of each subset's genomic DNA was done evenly across several immunoSEQ plates. The table came from immunoSEQ multiplex PCR; TCRdb's copy has only in-frame clones and leaves some out. The profile shows over 400,000 clones, more than 65% of them singletons. Sequenced material: PBMCs. The clonotype originates from a woman in her thirties or forties in good health. Some clones in this sample may be carry-over from other donors' samples.

CDR3 coding DNA: TGTGCCAGCAGCCTCCCAGGGGGGGCGCTTAATGAGCAGTTCTTC. Protein product: CASSLPGGALNEQFF. The chain carries TRBV28 and TRBJ2-1, with D possibly being TRBD1 or TRBD2 (7 bases each). Germline V gives CDR1 MDHEN, CDR2 SYDVKM. Trimming took 6 bases from V and 7 from J, leaving 19 bases between them. There are 15 residues in the CDR3. Drawing the rest from reference TRBV28 and TRBJ2-1, the complete variable domain is DVKVTQSSRYLVKRTGEKVFLECVQDMDHENMFWYRQDPGLGLRLIYFSYDVKMKEKGDIPEGYSVSREKKERFSLILESASTNQTSMYLCASSLPGGALNEQFFGPGTRLTVL.